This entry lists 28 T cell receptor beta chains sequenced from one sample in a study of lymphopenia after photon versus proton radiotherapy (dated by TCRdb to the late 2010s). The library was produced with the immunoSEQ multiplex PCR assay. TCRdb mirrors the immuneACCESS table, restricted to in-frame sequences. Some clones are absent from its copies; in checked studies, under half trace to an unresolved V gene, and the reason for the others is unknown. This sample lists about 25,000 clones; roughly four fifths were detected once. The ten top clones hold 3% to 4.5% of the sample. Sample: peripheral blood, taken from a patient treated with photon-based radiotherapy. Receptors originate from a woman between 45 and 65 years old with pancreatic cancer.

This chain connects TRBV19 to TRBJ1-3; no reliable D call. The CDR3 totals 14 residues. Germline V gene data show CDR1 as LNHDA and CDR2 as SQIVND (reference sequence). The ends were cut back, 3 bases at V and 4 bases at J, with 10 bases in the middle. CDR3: CASSMTTVGNTIYF. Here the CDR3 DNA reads TGTGCCAGTAGTATGACAACGGTGGGAAACACCATATATTTT.

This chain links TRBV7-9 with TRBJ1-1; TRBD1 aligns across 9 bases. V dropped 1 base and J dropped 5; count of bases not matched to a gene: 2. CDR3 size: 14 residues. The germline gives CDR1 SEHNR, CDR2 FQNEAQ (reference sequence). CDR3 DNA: TGTGCCAGCAGCTTAGACAGGGGGCCAACTGAAGCTTTCTTT. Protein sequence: CASSLDRGPTEAFF. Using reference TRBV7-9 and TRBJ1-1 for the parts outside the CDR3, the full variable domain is DTGVSQNPRHKITKRGQNVTFRCDPISEHNRLYWYRQTLGQGPEFLTYFQNEAQLEKSRLLSDRFSAERPKGSFSTLEIQRTEQGDSAMYLCASSLDRGPTEAFFGQGTRLTVV.

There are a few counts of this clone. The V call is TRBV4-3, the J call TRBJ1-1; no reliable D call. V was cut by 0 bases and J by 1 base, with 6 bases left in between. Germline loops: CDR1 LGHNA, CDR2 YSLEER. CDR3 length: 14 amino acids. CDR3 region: CASSQDMGNTEAFF. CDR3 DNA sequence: TGCGCCAGCAGCCAAGATATGGGGAACACTGAAGCTTTCTTT.

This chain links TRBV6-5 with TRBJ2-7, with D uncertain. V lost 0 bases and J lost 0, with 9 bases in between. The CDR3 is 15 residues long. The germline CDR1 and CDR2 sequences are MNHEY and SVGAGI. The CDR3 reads CASSYSGSSSYEQYF. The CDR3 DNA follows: TGTGCCAGCAGTTACTCGGGCAGCTCCTCCTACGAGCAGTACTTC.

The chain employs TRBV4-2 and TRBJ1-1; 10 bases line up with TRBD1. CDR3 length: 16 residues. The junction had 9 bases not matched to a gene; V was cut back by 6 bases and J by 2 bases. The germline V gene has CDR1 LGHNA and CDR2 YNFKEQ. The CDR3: CASSKPDRGRNTEAFF. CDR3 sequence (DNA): TGTGCCAGCAGTAAACCTGACAGGGGGCGAAACACTGAAGCTTTCTTT.

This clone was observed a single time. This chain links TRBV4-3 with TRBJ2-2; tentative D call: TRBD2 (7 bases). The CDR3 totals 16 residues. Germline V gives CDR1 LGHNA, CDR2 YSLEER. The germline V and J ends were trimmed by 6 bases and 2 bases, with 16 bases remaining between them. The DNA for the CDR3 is TGCGCCAGCAGTCGGCACGGGGGGCTAAACACCGGGGAGCTGTTTTTT. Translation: CASSRHGGLNTGELFF.

The CDR3 region is CASSWGDEQFF. DNA for the CDR3: TGTGCCAGCAGCTGGGGGGATGAGCAGTTCTTC. The rearrangement joins TRBV4-2 to TRBJ2-1, with D possibly matching TRBD2 (6 bases). The CDR3 contains 11 residues. Trimming took off 5 bases at V and 8 bases at J, with 7 bases between the two ends. The V gene's germline CDR1 is LGHNA and CDR2 YNFKEQ.

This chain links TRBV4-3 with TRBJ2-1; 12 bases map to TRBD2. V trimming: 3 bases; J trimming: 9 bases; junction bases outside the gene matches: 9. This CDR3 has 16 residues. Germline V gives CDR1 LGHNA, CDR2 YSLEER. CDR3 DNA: TGCGCCAGCAGCCAGGGACTAGCGGGTGGGTTCGGTGAGCAGTTCTTC. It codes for CASSQGLAGGFGEQFF.

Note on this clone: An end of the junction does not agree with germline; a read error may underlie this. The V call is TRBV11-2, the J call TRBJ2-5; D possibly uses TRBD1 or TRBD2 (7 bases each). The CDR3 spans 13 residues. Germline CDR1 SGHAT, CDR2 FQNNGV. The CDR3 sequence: CASRGGSQETQYF. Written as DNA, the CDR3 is TGCGCCAGCAGGGGGGGAAGCCAAGAGACCCAGTACTTC.

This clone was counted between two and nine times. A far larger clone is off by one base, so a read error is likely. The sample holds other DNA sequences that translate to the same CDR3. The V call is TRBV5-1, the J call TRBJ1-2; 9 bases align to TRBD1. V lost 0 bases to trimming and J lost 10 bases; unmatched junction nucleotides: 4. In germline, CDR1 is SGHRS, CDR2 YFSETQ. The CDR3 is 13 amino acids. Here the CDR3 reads CASSLGQGVVYTF. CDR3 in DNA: TGCGCCAGCAGCTTGGGACAGGGGGTTGTCTACACCTTC.

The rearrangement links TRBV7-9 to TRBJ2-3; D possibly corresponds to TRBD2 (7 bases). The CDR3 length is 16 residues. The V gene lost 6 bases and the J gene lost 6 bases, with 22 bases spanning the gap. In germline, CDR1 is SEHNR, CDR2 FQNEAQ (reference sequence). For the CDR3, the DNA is TGTGCCAGCAGGCCAGGGGCTAGCGGATCTGGGGATACGCAGTATTTT. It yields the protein CASRPGASGSGDTQYF.

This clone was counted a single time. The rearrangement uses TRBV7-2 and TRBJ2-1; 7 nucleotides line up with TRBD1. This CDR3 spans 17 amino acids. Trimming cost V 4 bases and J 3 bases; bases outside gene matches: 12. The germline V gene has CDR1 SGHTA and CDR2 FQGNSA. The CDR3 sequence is CASSSSPSDRFYNEQFF. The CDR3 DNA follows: TGTGCCAGCAGCTCCTCCCCTTCGGACAGGTTCTACAATGAGCAGTTCTTC.

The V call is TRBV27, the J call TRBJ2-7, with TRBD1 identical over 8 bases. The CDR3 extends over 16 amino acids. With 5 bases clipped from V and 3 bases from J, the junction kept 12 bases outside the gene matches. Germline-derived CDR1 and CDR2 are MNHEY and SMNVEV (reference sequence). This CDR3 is CASSPRGTGINYEQYF. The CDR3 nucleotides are TGTGCCAGCAGTCCCCGGGGGACAGGAATAAACTACGAGCAGTACTTC.

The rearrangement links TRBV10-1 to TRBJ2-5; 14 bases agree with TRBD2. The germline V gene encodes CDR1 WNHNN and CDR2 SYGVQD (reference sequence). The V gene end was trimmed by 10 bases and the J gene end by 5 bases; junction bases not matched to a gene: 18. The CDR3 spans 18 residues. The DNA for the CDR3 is TGCGCCAATCGCCATCGGGGACTAGCGGGAGATCTGAGTGAGACCCAGTACTTC. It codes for CANRHRGLAGDLSETQYF.

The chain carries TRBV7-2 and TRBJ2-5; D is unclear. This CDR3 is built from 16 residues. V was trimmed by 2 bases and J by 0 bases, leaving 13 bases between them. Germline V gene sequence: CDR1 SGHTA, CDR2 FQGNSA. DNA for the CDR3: TGTGCCAGCAGCTTAATGCGGACCCGGTACCAAGAGACCCAGTACTTC. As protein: CASSLMRTRYQETQYF.

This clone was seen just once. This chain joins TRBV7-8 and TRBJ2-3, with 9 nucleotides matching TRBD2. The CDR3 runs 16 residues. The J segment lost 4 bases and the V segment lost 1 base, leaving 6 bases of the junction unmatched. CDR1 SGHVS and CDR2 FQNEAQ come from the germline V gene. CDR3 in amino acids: CASSLGAGGPADTQYF. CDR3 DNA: TGTGCCAGCAGCTTAGGGGCGGGAGGGCCCGCAGATACGCAGTATTTT.

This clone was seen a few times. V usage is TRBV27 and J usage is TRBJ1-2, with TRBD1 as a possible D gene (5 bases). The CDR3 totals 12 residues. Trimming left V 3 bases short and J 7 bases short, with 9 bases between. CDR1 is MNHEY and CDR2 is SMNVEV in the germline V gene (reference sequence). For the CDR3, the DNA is TGTGCCAGCAGTTTCCAGGGAGGTGGCTACACCTTC. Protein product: CASSFQGGGYTF.

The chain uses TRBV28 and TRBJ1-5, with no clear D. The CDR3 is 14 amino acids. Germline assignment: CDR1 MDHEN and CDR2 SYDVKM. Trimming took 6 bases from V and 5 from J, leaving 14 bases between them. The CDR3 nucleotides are TGTGCCAGCAGGTTGACTTCCGATCATCAGCCCCAGCATTTT. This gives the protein CASRLTSDHQPQHF.

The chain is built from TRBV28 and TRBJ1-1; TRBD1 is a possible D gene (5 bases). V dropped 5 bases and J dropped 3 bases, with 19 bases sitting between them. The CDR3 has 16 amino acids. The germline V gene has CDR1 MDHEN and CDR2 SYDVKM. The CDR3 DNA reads TGTGCCAGCAGTCCACTCACGGGGCCGGCGGACACTGAAGCTTTCTTT. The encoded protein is CASSPLTGPADTEAFF.

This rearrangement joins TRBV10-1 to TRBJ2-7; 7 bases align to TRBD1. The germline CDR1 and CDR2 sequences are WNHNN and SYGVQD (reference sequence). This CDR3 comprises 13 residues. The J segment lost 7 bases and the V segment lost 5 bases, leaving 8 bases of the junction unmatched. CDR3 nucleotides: TGCGCCAGCAGTTCCCCCGGGACAGAAGAGCAGTACTTC. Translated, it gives CASSSPGTEEQYF.

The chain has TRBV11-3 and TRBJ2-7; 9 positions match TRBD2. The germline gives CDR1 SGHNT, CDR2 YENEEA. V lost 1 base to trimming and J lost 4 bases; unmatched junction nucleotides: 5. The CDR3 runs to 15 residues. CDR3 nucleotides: TGTGCCAGCAGCTTAGGGCGGGAGGGCCGGTACGAGCAGTACTTC. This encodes CASSLGREGRYEQYF.

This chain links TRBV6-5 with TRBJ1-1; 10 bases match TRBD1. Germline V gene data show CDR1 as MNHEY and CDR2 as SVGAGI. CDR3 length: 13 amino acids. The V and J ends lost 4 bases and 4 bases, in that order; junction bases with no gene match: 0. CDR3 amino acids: CASSWTGGTEAFF. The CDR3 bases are TGTGCCAGCAGTTGGACAGGGGGCACTGAAGCTTTCTTT.

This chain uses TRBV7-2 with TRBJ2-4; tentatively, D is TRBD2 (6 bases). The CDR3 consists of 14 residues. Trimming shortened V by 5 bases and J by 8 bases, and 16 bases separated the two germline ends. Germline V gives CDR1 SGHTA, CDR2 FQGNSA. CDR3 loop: CASSPRDFLDIQYF. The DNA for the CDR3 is TGTGCCAGCAGCCCCAGGGACTTCCTGGACATTCAGTACTTC. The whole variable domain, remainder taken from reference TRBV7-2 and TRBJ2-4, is GAGVSQSPSNKVTEKGKDVELRCDPISGHTALYWYRQSLGQGLEFLIYFQGNSAPDKSGLPSDRFSAERTGGSVSTLTIQRTQQEDSAVYLCASSPRDFLDIQYFGAGTRLSVL.

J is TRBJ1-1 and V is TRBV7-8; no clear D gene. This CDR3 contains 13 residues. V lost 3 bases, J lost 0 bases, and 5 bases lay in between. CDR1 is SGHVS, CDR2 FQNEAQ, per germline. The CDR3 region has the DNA TGTGCCAGCAGCTTGGGCATGAACACTGAAGCTTTCTTT. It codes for CASSLGMNTEAFF.

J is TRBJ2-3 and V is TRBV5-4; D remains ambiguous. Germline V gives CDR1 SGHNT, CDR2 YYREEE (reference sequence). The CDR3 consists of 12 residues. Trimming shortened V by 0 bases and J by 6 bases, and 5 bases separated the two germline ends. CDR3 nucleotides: TGTGCCAGCAGCTTGGCATGGGATACGCAGTATTTT. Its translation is CASSLAWDTQYF.

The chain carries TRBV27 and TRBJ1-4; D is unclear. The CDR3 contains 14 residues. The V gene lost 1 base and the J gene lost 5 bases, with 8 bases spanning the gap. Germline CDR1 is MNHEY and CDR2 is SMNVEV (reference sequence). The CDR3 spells CASSLWPENEKLFF. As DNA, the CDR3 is TGTGCCAGCAGTTTATGGCCAGAAAATGAAAAACTGTTTTTT.

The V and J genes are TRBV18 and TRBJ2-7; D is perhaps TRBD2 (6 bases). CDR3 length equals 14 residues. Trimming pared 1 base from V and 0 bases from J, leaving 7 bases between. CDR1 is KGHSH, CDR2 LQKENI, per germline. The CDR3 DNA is TGTGCCAGCTCACCACGGGACTCCTCCTACGAGCAGTACTTC. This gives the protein CASSPRDSSYEQYF.

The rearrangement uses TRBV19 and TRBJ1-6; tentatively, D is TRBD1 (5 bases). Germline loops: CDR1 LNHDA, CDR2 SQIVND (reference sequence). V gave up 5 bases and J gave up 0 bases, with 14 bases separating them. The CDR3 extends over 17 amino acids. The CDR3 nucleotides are TGTGCCAGTAGTCTAAGGGACGCGAGCTCCTATAATTCACCCCTCCACTTT. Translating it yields CASSLRDASSYNSPLHF.